This paragraph reports one T cell receptor (beta chain). Antigen unknown. These data originate in a study of T cell responses to AZD1222 COVID-19 vaccine. Regarding the study as a whole: Distributed over spike, vaccine-associated CD4 TCRs predominated at 160-218 and 743-854. Targets within unmutated variant regions were reportedly found for nearly half of spike-specific TCRs.

This CDR3 is 14 amino acids long. CDR1 and CDR2 (germline): KGHSH, LQKENI. Trimming shortened V by 2 bases and J by 3 bases, and 11 bases separated the two germline ends. Profiled with immunoSEQ multiplex PCR; TCRdb holds only in-frame clones, not every one. The table shows over 110,000 clones, with approximately 92% occurring only once. Sequenced material: peripheral blood, taken on day 0 of AZD1222 vaccination. The chain is built from TRBV18 and TRBJ2-7; D possibly matches TRBD1 or TRBD2 (5 bases each). The clonotype was recovered from an adult in good health. The CDR3 loop reads CASSPGDRYYEQYF. CDR3 DNA sequence: TGTGCCAGCTCACCAGGGGACCGATACTACGAGCAGTACTTC.